This T cell receptor (beta chain) was documented in a study of blood T cell repertoires in COVID-19. Clones were sequenced by immunoSEQ multiplex PCR, and TCRdb holds only the in-frame ones, with some missing. Here the sample spans around 250,000 clones, roughly 85% being singletons. Trimming removed 6 bases from V and 4 bases from J, with 13 bases in between. The CDR3 spans 14 residues. Per germline, CDR1 LNHDA and CDR2 SQIVND (reference sequence). The sequenced sample was PBMCs or T cells enriched from blood (not recorded which). The V and J genes are TRBV19 and TRBJ2-1; maybe TRBD2 (6 bases). The clonotype comes from a woman aged 45-60 years who had recovered from COVID-19. CDR3 loop: CASRSSGSYNEQFF. The DNA for the CDR3 is TGTGCCAGTAGGTCAAGCGGGTCTTACAATGAGCAGTTCTTC.